This TCR beta chain was observed in a study of CD8 T cells in Susac syndrome. Random hexamers primed reverse transcription of roughly 0.5 to 1 ug RNA. The amplification used immunoSEQ multiplex PCR on TCR beta CDR3; it spanned 54 Vbeta and 13 Jbeta. From the immunoSEQ multiplex PCR reads, TCRdb called clonotypes with MiXCR, one entry per CDR3 protein. Of about 120,000 distinct CDR3 sequences in the sample, roughly 92% were seen once. Sequencing targeted TCR beta in T cells from blood (CD8+ and CD4+). Germline V CDR1 and CDR2: LNHDA, SQIVND (reference sequence). V gave up 5 bases and J gave up 4 bases, with 9 bases separating them. CDR3 length: 14 amino acids.

Source material: CD8+ T cells from PBMCs. This clonotype was obtained from a human donor in good health. This sequence joins TRBV19 and TRBJ2-6, with unresolved D. CDR3: CASSRAPGANVLTF. The CDR3 bases are TGTGCCAGTAGTCGGGCCCCCGGGGCCAACGTCCTGACTTTC.